The 6 T cell receptor beta chains below were found in one sample sequenced in a study of post-analysis software for immune sequencing data. Study-level results: With TRBV5-6, TRBV5-1 and TRBV20-1 included, about five TRBV segments were more frequent in patients than in controls.

Unique molecular identifiers featured in each of the TCR beta cDNA libraries. TCRdb re-called the PCR reads through MiXCR, storing one row per CDR3 protein. The data hold some 700,000 distinct CDR3 sequences, with 55% to 60% observed a single time. For these receptors, no antigen is known. The sequenced material came from blood. The receptors stem from a girl aged 2 to 10 with multiple sclerosis.

This rearrangement joins TRBV20-1 to TRBJ2-1; 11 bases map to TRBD2. The CDR3 runs 16 residues. Germline CDR1 reads DFQATT; CDR2 reads SNEGSKA (reference sequence). The trim removed 5 bases at V and 6 bases at J, leaving 12 bases unmatched. The CDR3 DNA follows: TGCAGTGCTCCTAATAGACTAGCGGGACCGAGCAATGAGCAGTTCTTC. Protein sequence: CSAPNRLAGPSNEQFF.

The chain links TRBV5-5 to TRBJ1-4, with 7 bases matching TRBD1. CDR1 and CDR2 (germline): SGHKS, YYEKEE (reference sequence). The ends lost 4 bases at V and 7 bases at J; junction bases unmatched: 7. This CDR3 has 14 amino acids. The CDR3 DNA reads as TGTGCCAGCAGCGCGACAGGGACGGCTGAAAAACTGTTTTTT. The encoded protein is CASSATGTAEKLFF.

The chain employs TRBV20-1 and TRBJ2-3; D is undetermined. This CDR3 comprises 16 residues. V was cut by 0 bases and J by 4 bases, with 17 bases left in between. Germline assignment: CDR1 DFQATT and CDR2 SNEGSKA (reference sequence). The CDR3, as DNA: TGCAGTGCTAGAGATCGAGGTCTTCTTGGGGCAGATACGCAGTATTTT. Its protein is CSARDRGLLGADTQYF.

The rearrangement links TRBV10-2 to TRBJ1-1; the match to TRBD1 covers 8 bases. CDR3 size: 19 residues. The J segment lost 1 base and the V segment lost 3 bases, leaving 16 bases of the junction unmatched. Germline values: CDR1 WSHSY, CDR2 SAAADI. CDR3 sequence (DNA): TGCGCCAGCAGTGAACCCAGGCAGGGGGCTTCGGGGAAGAACACTGAAGCTTTCTTT. It is translated as CASSEPRQGASGKNTEAFF.

The chain is built from TRBV15 and TRBJ2-5; D not certain. The CDR3 is made up of 14 amino acids. Trimming shortened V by 0 bases and J by 2 bases, and 7 bases separated the two germline ends. The germline gives CDR1 LNHNV, CDR2 YYDKDF (reference sequence). The CDR3 protein is CATSRDVQQETQYF. The CDR3 DNA follows: TGTGCCACCAGCAGAGATGTCCAGCAAGAGACCCAGTACTTC.

V is TRBV3-1 and J is TRBJ2-7; D is ambiguous. The ends were cut back, 1 base at V and 3 bases at J, with 10 bases in the middle. This CDR3 comprises 14 residues. Germline CDR1 reads LGHDT; CDR2 reads YNNKEL (reference sequence). Here the CDR3 DNA reads TGTGCCAGCAGCCAAGGGGCGGCCGGCTACGAGCAGTACTTC. Translated, it gives CASSQGAAGYEQYF.